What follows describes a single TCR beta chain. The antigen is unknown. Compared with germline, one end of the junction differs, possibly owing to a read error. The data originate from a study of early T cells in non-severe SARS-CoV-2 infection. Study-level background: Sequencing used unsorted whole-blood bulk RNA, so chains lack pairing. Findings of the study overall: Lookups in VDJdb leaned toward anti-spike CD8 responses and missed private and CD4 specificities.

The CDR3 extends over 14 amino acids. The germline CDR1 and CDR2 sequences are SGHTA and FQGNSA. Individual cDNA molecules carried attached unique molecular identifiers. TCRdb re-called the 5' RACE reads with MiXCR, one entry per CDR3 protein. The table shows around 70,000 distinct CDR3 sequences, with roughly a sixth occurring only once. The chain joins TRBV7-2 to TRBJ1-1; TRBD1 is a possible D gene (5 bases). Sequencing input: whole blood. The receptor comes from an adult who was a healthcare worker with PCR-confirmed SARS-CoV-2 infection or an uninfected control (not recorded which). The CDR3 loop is CANSPIIGDTEAFF. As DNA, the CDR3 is TGTGCCAACAGCCCTATAATAGGGGACACTGAAGCTTTCTTT.